Listed here are 19 T cell receptor beta chains from one sample, sequenced in a study of glioma-infiltrating T cells. Using RNA template, CDR3s of TCR alpha and beta were amplified with iRepertoire arm-PCR. TCRdb used MiXCR to reprocess the multiplex PCR reads, holding one entry per CDR3 protein. The sample has 150,000 or so distinct CDR3 sequences, roughly two fifths seen once; the top ten hold 20% to 25%. The specimen sequenced was glioma tissue, nonneoplastic brain tissue, or PBMCs (not recorded which). Receptor source: a human donor with low-grade glioma or glioblastoma, undergoing nonglioma brain surgery, or in good health (not recorded which).

This clonotype has a handful of counts. The gene calls are TRBV20-1 and TRBJ2-7; no clear D. CDR3 length equals 13 residues. V lost 4 bases and J lost 6, with 16 bases in between. Germline CDR1 is DFQATT and CDR2 is SNEGSKA (reference sequence). The CDR3 region is CSATRALTSEQYF. The CDR3 coding sequence is TGCAGTGCTACTAGGGCCTTAACATCCGAGCAGTACTTC.

The chain carries TRBV7-9 and TRBJ2-5; 10 nucleotides align to TRBD2. Trimming at V came to 5 bases and at J to 4 bases, leaving 13 bases not matched to a gene. The V gene's germline CDR1 is SEHNR and CDR2 FQNEAQ (reference sequence). The CDR3 consists of 17 residues. The CDR3 spells CASSQPSGSLGLETQYF. CDR3 nucleotides: TGTGCCAGCAGCCAACCTAGCGGGAGTTTAGGGTTAGAGACCCAGTACTTC.

The gene calls are TRBV2 and TRBJ1-6; TRBD1 is a possible D gene (5 bases). CDR3 length equals 13 residues. Germline V gene data show CDR1 as SNHLY and CDR2 as FYNNEI. Trimming cost V 3 bases and J 7 bases, with 7 bases left between them. Here the CDR3 DNA reads TGTGCCAGCAGTGACAGGGAAAATTCACCCCTCCACTTT. Translation: CASSDRENSPLHF.

The rearrangement uses TRBV20-1 and TRBJ1-5, with a tentative D call TRBD1 (5 bases). Germline V gene sequence: CDR1 DFQATT, CDR2 SNEGSKA (reference sequence). Trimming cost V 1 base and J 7 bases, with 17 bases left between them. This CDR3 has 15 residues. The DNA of the CDR3 is TGCAGTGCTAGAGCGTCGGGCAGGGAAGGGCAGCCCCAGCATTTT. Translating it yields CSARASGREGQPQHF.

The DNA for the CDR3 is TGTGCCAGCAGCTTATATGACGGAAACGAGCAGTACTTC. Amino acids: CASSLYDGNEQYF. V and J are TRBV7-9 and TRBJ2-7; D unresolved. CDR1 SEHNR and CDR2 FQNEAQ come from the germline V gene (reference sequence). The CDR3 loop spans 13 amino acids. V was pared by 2 bases and J by 5 bases, with 10 bases between.

V gene TRBV7-9 combines with J gene TRBJ2-7, with 9 nucleotides matching TRBD1. Losses at the gene ends were 6 bases for V and 3 bases for J; bases not matched to a gene: 6. CDR1 SEHNR and CDR2 FQNEAQ come from the germline V gene (reference sequence). The CDR3 spans 14 residues. In DNA form, the CDR3 reads TGTGCCAGCAGTCTCCTGGGACAGGGCTACGAGCAGTACTTC. Its protein product is CASSLLGQGYEQYF.

The genes are TRBV6-1 and TRBJ1-2; D is unclear. V was clipped by 6 bases and J by 3 bases, with 8 bases between them. Germline CDR1 reads MNHNS; CDR2 reads SASEGT. This CDR3 spans 12 amino acids. CDR3 sequence (DNA): TGTGCCAGCAGCGACGACGACTATGGCTACACCTTC. It is translated as CASSDDDYGYTF.

V gene TRBV6-2 or TRBV6-3 combines with J gene TRBJ2-1, with unresolved D. The germline V gene encodes CDR1 MNHEY and CDR2 SVGEGT. V lost 4 bases to trimming and J lost 5 bases, with 15 bases between them. The CDR3 totals 15 residues. The CDR3 sequence is CASSSVEVPHNEQFF. Here the CDR3 DNA reads TGTGCCAGCAGTTCCGTAGAAGTGCCCCACAATGAGCAGTTCTTC.

This clonotype was seen repeatedly, ten times or more. This chain connects TRBV27 to TRBJ1-1, with TRBD1 identical over 10 bases. This CDR3 spans 15 amino acids. Germline trimming cut 2 bases from V and 3 bases from J; bases unmatched to any gene: 3. Per the germline V gene, CDR1 is MNHEY and CDR2 is SMNVEV (reference sequence). The DNA of the CDR3 is TGTGCCAGCAGTTTAAGGACAGGGGGTGACACTGAAGCTTTCTTT. Translation: CASSLRTGGDTEAFF.

This chain joins TRBV9 and TRBJ2-3; no definite D call. V shed 0 bases and J shed 2 bases, with 4 bases lying between them. Germline V lookup: CDR1 SGDLS, CDR2 YYNGEE. This CDR3 is built from 13 residues. CDR3 bases: TGTGCCAGCAGCGTAGAGGTCACAGATACGCAGTATTTT. Translating gives CASSVEVTDTQYF. Based on the CDR3 plus reference TRBV9 and TRBJ2-3, the full variable domain is DSGVTQTPKHLITATGQRVTLRCSPRSGDLSVYWYQQSLDQGLQFLIQYYNGEERAKGNILERFSAQQFPDLHSELNLSSLELGDSALYFCASSVEVTDTQYFGPGTRLTVL.

This rearrangement joins TRBV7-6 to TRBJ2-3; 10 bases line up with TRBD2. The germline V gene encodes CDR1 SGHVS and CDR2 FNYEAQ. Trimming took 3 bases from V and 6 from J; bases not matched to a gene: 9. This CDR3 has 16 amino acids. The CDR3 region is CASSLRASGSYDTQYF. The CDR3 DNA is TGTGCCAGCAGCTTGAGGGCTAGCGGGAGCTACGATACGCAGTATTTT.

The rearrangement uses TRBV4-1 and TRBJ2-3; a weak D match, TRBD1 (5 bases). Germline CDR1 and CDR2: MGHRA and YSYEKL. This CDR3 has 15 residues. Deletions cut 2 bases from V and 2 bases from J, with 11 bases between. This chain's CDR3 is CASSQRGNPTDTQYF. The CDR3 bases are TGCGCCAGCAGCCAAAGGGGCAATCCCACAGATACGCAGTATTTT.

The chain recombines TRBV6-4 with TRBJ1-6; a weak D match, TRBD1 (5 bases). The CDR3 length is 14 residues. The germline gives CDR1 MRHNA, CDR2 SNTAGT. Trimming removed 3 bases at V and 9 bases at J, with 12 bases between. CDR3 in amino acids: CASSEKGEVSPLHF. The CDR3 DNA reads as TGTGCCAGCAGTGAAAAAGGGGAGGTTTCACCCCTCCACTTT.

The chain links TRBV4-1 to TRBJ2-7, with D maybe TRBD2 (6 bases). The CDR3 has 13 residues. The V end was cut by 6 bases, the J end by 5 bases, with 14 bases between. The V gene's germline CDR1 is MGHRA and CDR2 YSYEKL. For the CDR3, the DNA is TGCGCCAGCAGTCTGACTAGTTCCCACGAGCAGTACTTC. This translates into CASSLTSSHEQYF.

There are a few counts of this clonotype. This rearrangement joins TRBV6-1 to TRBJ1-1; D gene uncertain. Trimming took off 8 bases at V and 2 bases at J, with 15 bases between the two ends. The CDR3 is 14 amino acids. CDR1 and CDR2 (germline): MNHNS, SASEGT. The chain's CDR3 is CASAHPGLNTEAFF. CDR3 DNA: TGTGCCAGCGCACATCCCGGCCTAAACACTGAAGCTTTCTTT.

The genes are TRBV2 and TRBJ2-7, with D perhaps matching TRBD2 (6 bases). In germline, CDR1 is SNHLY, CDR2 FYNNEI. The CDR3 runs to 12 residues. With 4 bases removed from V and 9 bases from J, the gap between germline ends came to 13 bases. The DNA of the CDR3 is TGTGCCAGCAGTGTCTCATACGGGGGGCAGTACTTC. This sequence encodes CASSVSYGGQYF.

The chain couples TRBV4-2 to TRBJ2-7; possibly TRBD2 for D (6 bases). V was trimmed by 5 bases and J by 4 bases, leaving 15 bases between them. The CDR3 length is 14 residues. Germline-derived CDR1 and CDR2 are LGHNA and YNFKEQ. CDR3 region: CASSYRDGSYEQYF. The CDR3 region has the DNA TGTGCCAGCAGCTACCGGGACGGGAGTTACGAGCAGTACTTC.

As concerns this clonotype: Compared with germline, one end of the junction differs, possibly owing to a read error. The chain uses TRBV7-2 and TRBJ1-2; the match to TRBD1 covers 7 bases. The germline V gene encodes CDR1 SGHTA and CDR2 FQGNSA. The CDR3 runs 13 residues. The CDR3 DNA reads TGTGCCAGCAGCTTAGAAGGAGGGGGCCCCTTCAATTTC. It specifies CASSLEGGGPFNF.

The rearrangement links TRBV4-1 to TRBJ1-1; D remains unclear. Germline CDR1 reads MGHRA; CDR2 reads YSYEKL. The CDR3 spans 13 residues. Between the trimmed V and J ends, which lost 2 bases and 6 bases, there was a span of 10 bases. CDR3 protein: CASSQREGSEAFF. The CDR3 DNA reads TGCGCCAGCAGCCAAAGAGAGGGATCTGAAGCTTTCTTT.